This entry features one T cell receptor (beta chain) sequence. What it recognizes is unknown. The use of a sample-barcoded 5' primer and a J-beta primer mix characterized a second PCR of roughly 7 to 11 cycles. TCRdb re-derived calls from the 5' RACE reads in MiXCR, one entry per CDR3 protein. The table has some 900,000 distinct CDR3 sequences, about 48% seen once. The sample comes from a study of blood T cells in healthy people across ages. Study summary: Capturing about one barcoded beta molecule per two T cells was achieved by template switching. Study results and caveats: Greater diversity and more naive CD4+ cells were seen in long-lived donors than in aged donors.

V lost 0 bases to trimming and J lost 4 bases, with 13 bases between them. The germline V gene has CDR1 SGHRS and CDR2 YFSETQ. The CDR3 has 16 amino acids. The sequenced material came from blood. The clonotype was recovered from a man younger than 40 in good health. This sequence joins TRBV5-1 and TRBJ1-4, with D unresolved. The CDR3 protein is CASSLAPQEGNEKLFF. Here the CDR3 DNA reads TGCGCCAGCAGCTTGGCTCCCCAGGAGGGTAATGAAAAACTGTTTTTT.